This entry lists 13 T cell receptor beta chains sequenced from one sample in a study of blood T cell repertoires in COVID-19. Clones were sequenced by immunoSEQ multiplex PCR, and TCRdb holds only the in-frame ones, with some missing. The table shows around 450,000 clones, with roughly 91% occurring only once. The sequenced sample consisted of PBMCs or T cells enriched from blood (not recorded which). The receptors were gathered from a young man who had recovered from COVID-19.

V gene TRBV27 combines with J gene TRBJ2-7; TRBD2 aligns across 8 bases. Trimming at V came to 6 bases and at J to 3 bases, leaving 10 bases not matched to a gene. Germline CDR1 MNHEY, CDR2 SMNVEV (reference sequence). The CDR3 runs to 15 residues. The CDR3 region has the DNA TGTGCCAGCAGAACTCAGGGACTAGGAAGCTACGAGCAGTACTTC. This encodes CASRTQGLGSYEQYF.

J is TRBJ1-1 and V is TRBV27; TRBD1 matches 7 bases. Germline assignment: CDR1 MNHEY and CDR2 SMNVEV (reference sequence). The V segment lost 7 bases and the J segment 1 base; nucleotides outside the gene matches: 6. This CDR3 is 14 amino acids long. The CDR3 protein is CASKRQGQNTEAFF. The DNA for the CDR3 is TGTGCCAGCAAGCGACAGGGTCAGAACACTGAAGCTTTCTTT.

The V and J genes are TRBV15 and TRBJ1-2, with 9 bases that match TRBD1. Trimming took 3 bases from V and 4 from J; bases not matched to a gene: 3. In germline, CDR1 is LNHNV, CDR2 YYDKDF (reference sequence). The length of the CDR3 is 14 residues. Here the CDR3 reads CATSRDRGGYGYTF. CDR3 nucleotides: TGTGCCACCAGCAGGGACAGGGGAGGCTATGGCTACACCTTC. The whole variable domain, filled in from reference TRBV15 and TRBJ1-2, reads DAMVIQNPRYQVTQFGKPVTLSCSQTLNHNVMYWYQQKSSQAPKLLFHYYDKDFNNEADTPDNFQSRRPNTSFCFLDIRSPGLGDTAMYLCATSRDRGGYGYTFGSGTRLTVV.

The V gene is TRBV27, the J gene TRBJ2-3; D might be TRBD2 (5 bases). This CDR3 is 15 amino acids long. V lost 2 bases and J lost 0, with 9 bases in between. From germline, CDR1 is MNHEY and CDR2 SMNVEV (reference sequence). CDR3 in DNA: TGTGCCAGCAGTTTACTAGCTGGTAGCACAGATACGCAGTATTTT. Translated, it gives CASSLLAGSTDTQYF.

The J gene is TRBJ2-7, the V gene TRBV5-1; 7 nucleotides match TRBD1. The CDR3 totals 12 residues. The V gene's germline CDR1 is SGHRS and CDR2 YFSETQ. V lost 4 bases, J lost 5 bases, and 3 bases stayed unmatched. CDR3 amino acids: CASSQDRDEQYF. CDR3 nucleotides: TGCGCCAGCAGCCAAGACAGGGACGAGCAGTACTTC.

The sample holds a few counts of this clone. The chain carries TRBV7-3 and TRBJ2-5, with D perhaps matching TRBD1 (6 bases). CDR3 length equals 15 residues. CDR1 SGHTA and CDR2 FQGTGA come from the germline V gene. With 5 bases removed from V and 3 bases from J, the gap between germline ends came to 16 bases. The CDR3 DNA sequence: TGTGCCAGCAGCGTACTTTCTGGACAGAAAGAGACCCAGTACTTC. Its protein product is CASSVLSGQKETQYF.

The CDR3 coding sequence is TGTGCCAGCAGCCTCTCTCCTAGCTACGAGCAGTACTTC. This encodes CASSLSPSYEQYF. The genes are TRBV7-3 and TRBJ2-7; D uncertain. This CDR3 has 13 residues. Trimming took off 5 bases at V and 3 bases at J, with 11 bases between the two ends. Germline V gene sequence: CDR1 SGHTA, CDR2 FQGTGA.

The chain carries TRBV27 and TRBJ1-2; 10 positions agree with TRBD1. The CDR3 consists of 19 residues. CDR1 MNHEY and CDR2 SMNVEV come from the germline V gene (reference sequence). V trimming: 5 bases; J trimming: 1 base; junction bases outside the gene matches: 16. The CDR3 is CASSTIYGRGQGNNYGYTF. Written as DNA, the CDR3 is TGTGCCAGCAGTACCATCTACGGGAGGGGACAGGGGAATAACTATGGCTACACCTTC.

The chain couples TRBV19 to TRBJ1-3; possibly TRBD1 for D (5 bases). Germline CDR1 is LNHDA and CDR2 is SQIVND (reference sequence). V was shortened by 7 bases and J by 0 bases, with 16 bases between the two germline ends. This CDR3 contains 16 residues. The CDR3 nucleotides read TGTGCCAGTATGGGCCCCAGGGACTACTCTGGAAACACCATATATTTT. Translating it yields CASMGPRDYSGNTIYF.

The chain employs TRBV3-1 (or the pseudogene TRBV3-2) and TRBJ1-3; D is undetermined. The CDR3 sequence is 15 residues long. CDR1 is LGHDT, CDR2 YNNKEL, per germline (reference sequence). Trimming cost V 5 bases and J 2 bases, with 13 bases left between them. The CDR3 is CASSFGERAGNTIYF. The CDR3, as DNA: TGTGCCAGCAGCTTCGGGGAGCGCGCTGGAAACACCATATATTTT.

The count of this clone is one. The V and J genes are TRBV7-8 and TRBJ1-2; perhaps TRBD1 as D (5 bases). Trimming pared 4 bases from V and 4 bases from J, leaving 19 bases between. This CDR3 is built from 16 residues. From germline, CDR1 is SGHVS and CDR2 FQNEAQ. CDR3 residues: CASSYSYTGPGYGYTF. The CDR3 DNA reads TGTGCCAGCAGCTACTCTTACACAGGCCCAGGCTATGGCTACACCTTC.

The V and J genes are TRBV3-1 (or the pseudogene TRBV3-2) and TRBJ1-2, with unresolved D. The CDR3 has 12 amino acids. The germline CDR1 and CDR2 sequences are LGHDT and YNNKEL (reference sequence). V lost 5 bases to trimming and J lost 11 bases, with 15 bases between them. CDR3 amino acids: CASSYERGRYTF. CDR3 coding DNA: TGTGCCAGCAGCTACGAAAGAGGGCGGTACACCTTC.

The chain uses TRBV4-1 and TRBJ2-7; the match to TRBD2 covers 9 bases. J gave up 2 bases and V 3 bases, and 5 bases lay outside the gene matches. Germline V gene sequence: CDR1 MGHRA, CDR2 YSYEKL. The CDR3 consists of 15 residues. The CDR3: CASSQKAGGPYEQYF. In DNA form, the CDR3 reads TGCGCCAGCAGCCAGAAAGCGGGAGGCCCCTACGAGCAGTACTTC.